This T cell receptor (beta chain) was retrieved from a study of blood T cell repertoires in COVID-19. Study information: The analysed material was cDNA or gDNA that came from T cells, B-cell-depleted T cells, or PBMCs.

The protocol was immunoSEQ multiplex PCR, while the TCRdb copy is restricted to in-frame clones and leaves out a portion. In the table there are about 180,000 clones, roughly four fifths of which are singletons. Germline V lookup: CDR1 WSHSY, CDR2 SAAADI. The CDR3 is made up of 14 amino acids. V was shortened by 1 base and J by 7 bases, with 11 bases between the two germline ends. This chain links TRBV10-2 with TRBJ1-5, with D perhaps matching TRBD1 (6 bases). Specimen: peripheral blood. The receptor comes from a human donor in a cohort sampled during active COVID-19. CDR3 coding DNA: TGCGCCAGCAGTGAGTACAGGGCCTCCCAGCCCCAGCATTTT. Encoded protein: CASSEYRASQPQHF.